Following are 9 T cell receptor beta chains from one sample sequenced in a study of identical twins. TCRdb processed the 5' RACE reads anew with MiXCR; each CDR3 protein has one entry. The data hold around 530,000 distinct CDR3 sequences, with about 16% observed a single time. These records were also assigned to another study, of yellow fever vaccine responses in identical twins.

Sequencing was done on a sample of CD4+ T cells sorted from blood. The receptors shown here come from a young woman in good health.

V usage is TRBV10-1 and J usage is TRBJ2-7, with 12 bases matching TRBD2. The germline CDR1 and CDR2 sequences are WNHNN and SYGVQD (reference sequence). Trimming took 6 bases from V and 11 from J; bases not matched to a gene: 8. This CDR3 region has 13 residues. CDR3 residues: CASRDGLAGREYF. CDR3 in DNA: TGCGCCAGCAGGGACGGACTAGCGGGAAGGGAGTACTTC.

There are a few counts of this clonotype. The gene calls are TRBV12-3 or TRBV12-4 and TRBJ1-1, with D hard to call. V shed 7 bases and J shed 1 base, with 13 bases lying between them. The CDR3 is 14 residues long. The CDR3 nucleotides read TGTGCCAGCACCCCTGTCCGGGGGAACACTGAAGCTTTCTTT. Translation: CASTPVRGNTEAFF.

CDR3 nucleotide sequence: TGTGCTAGTGGTTTAAGGGGGGCGAACAATGAGCAGTTCTTC. This sequence encodes CASGLRGANNEQFF. The chain employs TRBV12-5 and TRBJ2-1, with D perhaps TRBD1 or TRBD2 (6 bases each). This CDR3 is 14 amino acids long. V was pared by 3 bases and J by 5 bases, with 11 bases between. Germline CDR1 LGHNT, CDR2 FRNRAP.

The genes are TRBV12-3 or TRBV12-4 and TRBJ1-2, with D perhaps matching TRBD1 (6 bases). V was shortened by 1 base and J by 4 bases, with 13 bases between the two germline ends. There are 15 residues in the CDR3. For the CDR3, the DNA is TGTGCCAGCAGTTTAGTCCAGGGGAAACGCTATGGCTACACCTTC. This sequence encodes CASSLVQGKRYGYTF.

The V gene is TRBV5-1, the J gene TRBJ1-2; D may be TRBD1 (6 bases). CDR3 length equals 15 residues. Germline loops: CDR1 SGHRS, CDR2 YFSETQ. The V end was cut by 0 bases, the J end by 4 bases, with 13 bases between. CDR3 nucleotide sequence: TGCGCCAGCAGCTTGGCGGACAGCGGGACCTATGGCTACACCTTC. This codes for CASSLADSGTYGYTF.

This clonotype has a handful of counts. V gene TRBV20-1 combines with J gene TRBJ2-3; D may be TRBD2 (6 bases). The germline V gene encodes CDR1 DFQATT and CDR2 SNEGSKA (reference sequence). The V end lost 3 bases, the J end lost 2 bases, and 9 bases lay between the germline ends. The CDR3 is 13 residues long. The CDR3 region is CSARRDNTDTQYF. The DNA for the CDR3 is TGCAGTGCTAGGCGGGATAACACAGATACGCAGTATTTT.

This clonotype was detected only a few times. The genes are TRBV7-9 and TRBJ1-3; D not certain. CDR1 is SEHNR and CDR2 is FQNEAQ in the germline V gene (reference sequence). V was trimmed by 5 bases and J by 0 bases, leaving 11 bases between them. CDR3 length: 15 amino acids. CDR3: CASSPPNYSGNTIYF. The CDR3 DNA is TGTGCCAGCAGCCCCCCGAATTACTCTGGAAACACCATATATTTT. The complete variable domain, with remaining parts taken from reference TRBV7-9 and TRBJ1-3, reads DTGVSQNPRHKITKRGQNVTFRCDPISEHNRLYWYRQTLGQGPEFLTYFQNEAQLEKSRLLSDRFSAERPKGSFSTLEIQRTEQGDSAMYLCASSPPNYSGNTIYFGEGSWLTVV.

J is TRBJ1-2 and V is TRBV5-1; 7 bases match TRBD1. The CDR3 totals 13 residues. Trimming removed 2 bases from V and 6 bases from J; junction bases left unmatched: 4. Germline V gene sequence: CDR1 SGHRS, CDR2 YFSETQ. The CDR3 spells CASSFGQVHGYTF. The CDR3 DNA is TGCGCCAGCAGCTTCGGACAGGTTCATGGCTACACCTTC.

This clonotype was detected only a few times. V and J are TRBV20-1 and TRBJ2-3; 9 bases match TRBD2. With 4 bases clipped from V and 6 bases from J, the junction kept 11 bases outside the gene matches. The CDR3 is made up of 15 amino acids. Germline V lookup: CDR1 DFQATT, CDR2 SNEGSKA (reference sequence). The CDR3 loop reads CSAIVASGIKDTQYF. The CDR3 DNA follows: TGCAGTGCTATTGTGGCTAGCGGGATAAAGGATACGCAGTATTTT.